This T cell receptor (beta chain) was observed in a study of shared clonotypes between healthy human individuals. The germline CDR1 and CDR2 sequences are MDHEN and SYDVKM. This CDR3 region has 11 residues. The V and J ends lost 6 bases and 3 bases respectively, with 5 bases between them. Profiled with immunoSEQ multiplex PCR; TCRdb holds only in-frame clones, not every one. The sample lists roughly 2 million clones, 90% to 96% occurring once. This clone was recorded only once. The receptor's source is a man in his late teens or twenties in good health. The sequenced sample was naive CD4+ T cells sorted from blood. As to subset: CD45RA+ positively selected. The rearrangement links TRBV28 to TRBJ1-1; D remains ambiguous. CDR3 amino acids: CASRADTEAFF. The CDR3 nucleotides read TGTGCCAGCAGGGCGGACACTGAAGCTTTCTTT. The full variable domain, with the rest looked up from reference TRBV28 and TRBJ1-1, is DVKVTQSSRYLVKRTGEKVFLECVQDMDHENMFWYRQDPGLGLRLIYFSYDVKMKEKGDIPEGYSVSREKKERFSLILESASTNQTSMYLCASRADTEAFFGQGTRLTVV.